Each of the 3 T cell receptor beta chains below was sequenced from the same sample in a study of CD8+CD57+ T cells in acquired aplastic anemia. For CDR3 and TCR beta VDJ profiling, genomic DNA was the template used. TCRdb processed the reads anew with MiXCR; each CDR3 protein has one entry. Here the sample spans under 40,000 distinct CDR3 sequences, 65% to 80% being singletons. Sequencing was done on a sample of sorted CD4+, CD8+, or CD8+CD57+ T cells (not recorded which) from PBMCs. The source of these receptors is a human donor in good health, serving as a control.

This clonotype showed up many times. The J gene is TRBJ2-3, the V gene TRBV4-1, with a weak D call TRBD1 (5 bases). V shed 0 bases and J shed 0 bases, with 13 bases lying between them. This CDR3 is built from 17 residues. CDR1 is MGHRA, CDR2 YSYEKL, per germline. The CDR3 coding sequence is TGCGCCAGCAGCCAAGACACCAGGGTCTCTAGCACAGATACGCAGTATTTT. It yields the protein CASSQDTRVSSTDTQYF.

This clonotype has just one count. The chain carries TRBV7-8 and TRBJ1-3, with D possibly matching TRBD1 (6 bases). The germline CDR1 and CDR2 sequences are SGHVS and FQNEAQ. CDR3 size: 15 residues. V was trimmed by 1 base and J by 2 bases, leaving 9 bases between them. CDR3 protein: CASSLGSGAGNTIYF. The CDR3 bases are TGTGCCAGCAGCTTAGGGTCAGGGGCTGGAAACACCATATATTTT.

This clonotype has just one count. This chain uses TRBV7-2 with TRBJ2-7; D not certain. The germline V and J ends were trimmed by 5 bases and 1 base, with 9 bases remaining between them. The germline V gene has CDR1 SGHTA and CDR2 FQGNSA. The CDR3 runs to 13 residues. This CDR3 is CASSIDQSYEQYF. The CDR3 DNA reads as TGTGCCAGCAGCATAGACCAATCCTACGAGCAGTACTTC.